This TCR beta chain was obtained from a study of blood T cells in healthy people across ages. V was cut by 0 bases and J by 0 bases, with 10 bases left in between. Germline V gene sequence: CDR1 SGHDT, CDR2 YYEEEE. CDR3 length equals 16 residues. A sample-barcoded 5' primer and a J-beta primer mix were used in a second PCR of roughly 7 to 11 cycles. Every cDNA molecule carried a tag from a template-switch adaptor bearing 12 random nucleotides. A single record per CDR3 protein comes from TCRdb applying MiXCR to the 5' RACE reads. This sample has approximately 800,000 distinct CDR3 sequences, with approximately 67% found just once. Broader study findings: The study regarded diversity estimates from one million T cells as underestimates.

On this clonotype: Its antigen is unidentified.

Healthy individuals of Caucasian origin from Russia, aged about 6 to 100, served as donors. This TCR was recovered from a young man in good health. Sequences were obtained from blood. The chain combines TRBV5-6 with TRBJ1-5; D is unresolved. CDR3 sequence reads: CASSLGAATSNQPQHF. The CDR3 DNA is TGTGCCAGCAGCTTGGGGGCAGCCACTAGCAATCAGCCCCAGCATTTT.